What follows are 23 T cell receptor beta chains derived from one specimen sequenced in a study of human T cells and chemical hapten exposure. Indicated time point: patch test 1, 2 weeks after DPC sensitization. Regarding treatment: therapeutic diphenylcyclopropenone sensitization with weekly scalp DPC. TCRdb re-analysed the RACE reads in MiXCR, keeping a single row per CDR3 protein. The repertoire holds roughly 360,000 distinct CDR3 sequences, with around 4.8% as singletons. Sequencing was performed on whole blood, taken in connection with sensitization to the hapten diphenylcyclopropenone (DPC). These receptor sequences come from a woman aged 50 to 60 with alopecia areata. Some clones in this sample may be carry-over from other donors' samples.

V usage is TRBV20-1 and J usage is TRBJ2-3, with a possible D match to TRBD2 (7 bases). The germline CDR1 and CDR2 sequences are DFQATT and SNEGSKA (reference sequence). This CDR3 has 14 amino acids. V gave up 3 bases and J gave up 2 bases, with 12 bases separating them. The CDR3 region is CSARAGAFTDTQYF. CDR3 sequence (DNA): TGCAGTGCTAGGGCGGGGGCCTTCACAGATACGCAGTATTTT.

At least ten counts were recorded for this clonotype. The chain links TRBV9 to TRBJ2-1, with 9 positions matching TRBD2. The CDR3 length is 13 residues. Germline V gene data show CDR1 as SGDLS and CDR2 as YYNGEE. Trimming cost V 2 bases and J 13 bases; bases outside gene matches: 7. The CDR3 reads CASSVGSGGEQFF. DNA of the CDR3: TGTGCCAGCAGCGTCGGTAGCGGGGGAGAACAGTTCTTC.

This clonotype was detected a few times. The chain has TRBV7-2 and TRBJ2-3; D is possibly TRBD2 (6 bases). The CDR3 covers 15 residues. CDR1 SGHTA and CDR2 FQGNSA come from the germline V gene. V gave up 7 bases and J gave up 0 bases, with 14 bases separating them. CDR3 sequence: CASTPAGSSTDTQYF. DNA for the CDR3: TGTGCCAGCACCCCCGCGGGGAGTAGCACAGATACGCAGTATTTT.

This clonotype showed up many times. The CDR3 DNA follows: TGCAGTGCTCCCCGCCTAGGACTAGCGGGTTTCGATGAGCAGTTCTTC. Its protein is CSAPRLGLAGFDEQFF. J is TRBJ2-1 and V is TRBV20-1; 11 nucleotides agree with TRBD2. The CDR3 runs 16 residues. J was trimmed by 8 bases and V by 5 bases; bases with no gene match: 14. Germline loops: CDR1 DFQATT, CDR2 SNEGSKA (reference sequence).

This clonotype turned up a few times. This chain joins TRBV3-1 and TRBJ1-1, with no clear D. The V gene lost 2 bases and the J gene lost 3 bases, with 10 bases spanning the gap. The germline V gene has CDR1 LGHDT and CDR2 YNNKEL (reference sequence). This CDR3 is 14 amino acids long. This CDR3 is CASSQRDSHTEAFF. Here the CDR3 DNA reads TGTGCCAGCAGCCAACGGGATTCCCACACTGAAGCTTTCTTT.

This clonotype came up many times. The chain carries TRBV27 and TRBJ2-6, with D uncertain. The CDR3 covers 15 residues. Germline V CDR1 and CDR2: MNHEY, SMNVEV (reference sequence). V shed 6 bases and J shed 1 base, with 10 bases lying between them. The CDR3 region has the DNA TGTGCCAGCAGCCCTGGGCGTTCTGGGGCCAACGTCCTGACTTTC. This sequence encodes CASSPGRSGANVLTF. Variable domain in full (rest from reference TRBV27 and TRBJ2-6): EAQVTQNPRYLITVTGKKLTVTCSQNMNHEYMSWYRQDPGLGLRQIYYSMNVEVTDKGDVPEGYKVSRKEKRNFPLILESPSPNQTSLYFCASSPGRSGANVLTFGAGSRLTVL.

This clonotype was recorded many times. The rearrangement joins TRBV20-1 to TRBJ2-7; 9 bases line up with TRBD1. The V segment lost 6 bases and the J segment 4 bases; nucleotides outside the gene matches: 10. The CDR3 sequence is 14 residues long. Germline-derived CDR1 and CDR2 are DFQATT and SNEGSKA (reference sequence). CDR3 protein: CSADTGTGQYEQYF. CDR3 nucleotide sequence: TGCAGTGCGGATACCGGGACAGGGCAGTACGAGCAGTACTTC.

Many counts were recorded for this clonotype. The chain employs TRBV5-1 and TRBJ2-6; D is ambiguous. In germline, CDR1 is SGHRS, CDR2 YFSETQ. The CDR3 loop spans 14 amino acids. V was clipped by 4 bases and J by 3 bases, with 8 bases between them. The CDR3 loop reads CASSVNGGANVLTF. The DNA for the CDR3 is TGCGCCAGCAGCGTAAACGGTGGGGCCAACGTCCTGACTTTC.

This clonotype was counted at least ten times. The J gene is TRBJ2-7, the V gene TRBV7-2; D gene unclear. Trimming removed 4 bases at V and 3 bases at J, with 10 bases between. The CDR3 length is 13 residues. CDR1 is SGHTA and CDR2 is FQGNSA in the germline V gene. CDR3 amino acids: CASSSSFGYEQYF. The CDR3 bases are TGTGCCAGCAGCTCCTCCTTTGGCTACGAGCAGTACTTC.

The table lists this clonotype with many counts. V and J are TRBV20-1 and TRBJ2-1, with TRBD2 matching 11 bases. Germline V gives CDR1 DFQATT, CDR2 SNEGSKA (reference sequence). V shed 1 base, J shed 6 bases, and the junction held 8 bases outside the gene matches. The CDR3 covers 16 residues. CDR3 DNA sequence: TGCAGTGCTAGAGTTTATGGGACTAGCGGTAGCAATGAGCAGTTCTTC. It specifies CSARVYGTSGSNEQFF.

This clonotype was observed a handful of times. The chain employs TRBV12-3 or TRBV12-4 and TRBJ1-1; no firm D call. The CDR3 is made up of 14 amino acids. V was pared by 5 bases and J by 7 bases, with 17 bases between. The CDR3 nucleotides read TGTGCCAGCAGTCCCGGGCCCTATTACGGTGAAGCTTTCTTT. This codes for CASSPGPYYGEAFF.

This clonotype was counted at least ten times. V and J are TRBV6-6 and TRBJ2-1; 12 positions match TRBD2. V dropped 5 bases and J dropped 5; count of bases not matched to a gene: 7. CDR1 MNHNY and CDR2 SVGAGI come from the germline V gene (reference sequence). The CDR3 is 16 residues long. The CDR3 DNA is TGTGCCAGCAGTCACACGGGACTAGCGGGCAACAATGAGCAGTTCTTC. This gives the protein CASSHTGLAGNNEQFF.

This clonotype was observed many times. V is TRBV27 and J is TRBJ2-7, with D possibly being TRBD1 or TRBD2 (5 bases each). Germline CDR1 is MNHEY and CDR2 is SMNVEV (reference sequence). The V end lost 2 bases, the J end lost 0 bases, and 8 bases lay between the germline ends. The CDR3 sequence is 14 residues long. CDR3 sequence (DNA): TGTGCCAGCAGTTTAGGGGGTCTCTCCTACGAGCAGTACTTC. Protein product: CASSLGGLSYEQYF.

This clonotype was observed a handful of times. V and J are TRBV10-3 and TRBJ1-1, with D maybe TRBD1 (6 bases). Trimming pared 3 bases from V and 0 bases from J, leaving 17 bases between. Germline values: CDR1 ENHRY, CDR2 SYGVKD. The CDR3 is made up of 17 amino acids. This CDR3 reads CAISEQGHSVLNTEAFF. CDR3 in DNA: TGTGCCATCAGTGAACAGGGTCACAGCGTTTTGAACACTGAAGCTTTCTTT.

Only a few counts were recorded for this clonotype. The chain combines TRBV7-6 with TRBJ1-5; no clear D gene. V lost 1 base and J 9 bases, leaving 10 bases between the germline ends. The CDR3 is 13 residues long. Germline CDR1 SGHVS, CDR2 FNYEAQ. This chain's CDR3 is CASSLEIGRPQHF. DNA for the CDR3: TGTGCCAGCAGCTTAGAAATTGGTAGGCCCCAGCATTTT.

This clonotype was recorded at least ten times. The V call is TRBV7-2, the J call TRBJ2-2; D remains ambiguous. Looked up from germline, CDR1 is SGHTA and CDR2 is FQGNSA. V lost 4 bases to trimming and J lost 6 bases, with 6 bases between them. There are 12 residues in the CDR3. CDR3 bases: TGTGCCAGCAGCTATAATCCCGGGGAGCTGTTTTTT. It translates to CASSYNPGELFF.

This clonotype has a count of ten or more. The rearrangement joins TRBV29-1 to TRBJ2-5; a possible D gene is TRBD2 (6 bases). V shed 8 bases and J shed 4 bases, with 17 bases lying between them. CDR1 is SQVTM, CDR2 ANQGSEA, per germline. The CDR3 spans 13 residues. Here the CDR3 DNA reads TGCAGCCTACTGCCACTAGCTGGAGAGACCCAGTACTTC. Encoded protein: CSLLPLAGETQYF. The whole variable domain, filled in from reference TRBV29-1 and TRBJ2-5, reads SAVISQKPSRDICQRGTSLTIQCQVDSQVTMMFWYRQQPGQSLTLIATANQGSEATYESGFVIDKFPISRPNLTFSTLTVSNMSPEDSSIYLCSLLPLAGETQYFGPGTRLLVL.

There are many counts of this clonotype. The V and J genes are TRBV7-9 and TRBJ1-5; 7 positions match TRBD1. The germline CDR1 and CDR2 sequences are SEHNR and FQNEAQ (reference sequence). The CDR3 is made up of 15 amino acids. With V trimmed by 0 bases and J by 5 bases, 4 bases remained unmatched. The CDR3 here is CASSLARRGDQPQHF. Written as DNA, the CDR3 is TGTGCCAGCAGCTTAGCGCGCAGGGGGGATCAGCCCCAGCATTTT. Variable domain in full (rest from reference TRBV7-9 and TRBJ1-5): DTGVSQNPRHKITKRGQNVTFRCDPISEHNRLYWYRQTLGQGPEFLTYFQNEAQLEKSRLLSDRFSAERPKGSFSTLEIQRTEQGDSAMYLCASSLARRGDQPQHFGDGTRLSIL.

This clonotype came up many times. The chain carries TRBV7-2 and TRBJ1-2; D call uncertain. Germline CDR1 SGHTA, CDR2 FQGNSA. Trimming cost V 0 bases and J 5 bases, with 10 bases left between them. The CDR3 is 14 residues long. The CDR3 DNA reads TGTGCCAGCAGCTTAGCGCGGGCGGAGTATGGCTACACCTTC. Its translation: CASSLARAEYGYTF.

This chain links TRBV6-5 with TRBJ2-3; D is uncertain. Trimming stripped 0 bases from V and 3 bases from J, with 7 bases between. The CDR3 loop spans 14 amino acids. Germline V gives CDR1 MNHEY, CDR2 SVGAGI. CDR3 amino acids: CASSYSLDTDTQYF. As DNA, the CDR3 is TGTGCCAGCAGTTACTCGCTGGATACAGATACGCAGTATTTT.

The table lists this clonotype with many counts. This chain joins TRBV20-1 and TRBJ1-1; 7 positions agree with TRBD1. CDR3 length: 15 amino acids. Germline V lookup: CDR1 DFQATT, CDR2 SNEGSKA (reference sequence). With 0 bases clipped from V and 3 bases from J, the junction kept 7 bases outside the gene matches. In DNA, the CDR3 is TGCAGTGCTAGAGAAACAGGGGCAAGGGACACTGAAGCTTTCTTT. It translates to CSARETGARDTEAFF.

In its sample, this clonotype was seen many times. The CDR3 spells CASSKDRGQETQYF. DNA of the CDR3: TGTGCCAGCAGCAAGGACAGGGGGCAAGAGACCCAGTACTTC. This chain uses TRBV7-7 with TRBJ2-5; TRBD1 matches at 10 bases. V shed 5 bases, J shed 2 bases, and the junction held 2 bases outside the gene matches. This CDR3 is 14 amino acids long. Germline CDR1 SSHAT, CDR2 FNYEAQ (reference sequence).

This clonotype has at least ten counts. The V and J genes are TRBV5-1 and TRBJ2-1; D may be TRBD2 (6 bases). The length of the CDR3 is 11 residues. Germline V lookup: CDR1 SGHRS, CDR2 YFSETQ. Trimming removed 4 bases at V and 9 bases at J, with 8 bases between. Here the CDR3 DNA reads TGCGCCAGCAGCACGGAGGGTGAGCAGTTCTTC. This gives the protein CASSTEGEQFF.